This T cell receptor (beta chain) was sequenced during a study of STAT3 mutations in large granular lymphocyte leukemia. General study findings and limits: At least one immunodominant TCR beta clonotype appeared in every T-cell large granular lymphocyte leukemia patient.

Germline CDR1 reads SQVTM; CDR2 reads ANQGSEA. Unmatched junction bases numbered 2, after V lost 5 bases and J lost 11 bases. The CDR3 consists of 11 residues. Around 41,000 productive templates were obtained per sample on average. Assay used: immunoSEQ multiplex PCR; TCRdb lists only in-frame clones, some missing. The data show about 15,000 clones, over 90% seen once. About this clone: Its matching antigen is unknown.

The J gene is TRBJ2-1, the V gene TRBV29-1, with TRBD2 matching 11 bases. The sample taken for sequencing was peripheral blood mononuclear cells. This sequence was found in a woman in her fifties or sixties with T-cell large granular lymphocyte leukemia. Some clones in this sample may be carry-over from other donors' samples. The CDR3: CSVLAGGQQFF. As DNA, the CDR3 is TGCAGCGTTCTAGCGGGGGGACAGCAGTTCTTC.